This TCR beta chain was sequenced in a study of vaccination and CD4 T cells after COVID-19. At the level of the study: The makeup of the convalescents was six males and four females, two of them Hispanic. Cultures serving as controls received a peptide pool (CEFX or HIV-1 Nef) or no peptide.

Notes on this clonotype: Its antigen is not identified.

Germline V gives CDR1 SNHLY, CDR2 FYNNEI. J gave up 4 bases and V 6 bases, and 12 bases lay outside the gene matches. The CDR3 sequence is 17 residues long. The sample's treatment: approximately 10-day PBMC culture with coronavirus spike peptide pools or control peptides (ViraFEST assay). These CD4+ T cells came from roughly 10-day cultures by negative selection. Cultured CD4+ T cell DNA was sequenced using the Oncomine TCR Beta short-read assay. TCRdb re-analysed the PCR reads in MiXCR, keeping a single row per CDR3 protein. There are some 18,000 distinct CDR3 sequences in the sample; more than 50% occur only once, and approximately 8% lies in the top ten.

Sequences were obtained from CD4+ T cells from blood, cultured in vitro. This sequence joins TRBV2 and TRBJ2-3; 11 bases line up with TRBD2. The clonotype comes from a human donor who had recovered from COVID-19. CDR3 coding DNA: TGTGCCAGCAGCGACGTGACTAGCGGGATCGACGCAGATACGCAGTATTTT. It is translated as CASSDVTSGIDADTQYF.